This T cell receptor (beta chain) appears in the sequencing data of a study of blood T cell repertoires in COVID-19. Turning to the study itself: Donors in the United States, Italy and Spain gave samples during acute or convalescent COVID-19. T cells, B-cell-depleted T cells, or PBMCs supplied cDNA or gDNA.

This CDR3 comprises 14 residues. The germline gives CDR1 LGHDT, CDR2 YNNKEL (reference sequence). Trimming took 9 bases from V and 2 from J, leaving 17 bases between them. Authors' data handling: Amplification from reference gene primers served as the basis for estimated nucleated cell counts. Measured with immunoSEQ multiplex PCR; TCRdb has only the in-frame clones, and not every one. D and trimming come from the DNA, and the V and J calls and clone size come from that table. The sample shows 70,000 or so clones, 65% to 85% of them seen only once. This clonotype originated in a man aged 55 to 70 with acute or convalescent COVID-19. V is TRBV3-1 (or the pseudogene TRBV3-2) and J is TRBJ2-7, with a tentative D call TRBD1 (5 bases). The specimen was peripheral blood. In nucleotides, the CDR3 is TGTGCCAGAGGCAGGGTATCGGAGACCTACGAGCAGTACTTC. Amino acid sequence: CARGRVSETYEQYF.